This entry lists 22 T cell receptor beta chains sequenced from one sample in a study of T cell changes during pregnancy in multiple sclerosis. Repertoires were generated with immunoSEQ multiplex PCR, while TCRdb's copy carries only in-frame clones and drops some. The sample carries about 64,000 clones, around 96% recorded once. The sequences come from CD8+ T cells from peripheral blood mononuclear cells, collected after pregnancy. These receptors were obtained from a female donor with multiple sclerosis, enrolled in a pregnancy study.

The chain couples TRBV9 to TRBJ2-7; 8 bases are shared with TRBD2. Germline lookup yields CDR1 SGDLS and CDR2 YYNGEE. CDR3 length: 15 amino acids. V was clipped by 0 bases and J by 3 bases; unmatched bases: 5. The CDR3 here is CASSVDSGEGYEQYF. CDR3 nucleotide sequence: TGTGCCAGCAGCGTAGATAGCGGGGAGGGCTACGAGCAGTACTTC.

This clone was counted between two and nine times. The chain carries TRBV18 and TRBJ2-5; TRBD2 matches at 7 bases. This CDR3 has 15 amino acids. The germline CDR1 and CDR2 sequences are KGHSH and LQKENI. The J segment lost 1 base and the V segment lost 3 bases, leaving 5 bases of the junction unmatched. The CDR3 DNA reads as TGTGCCAGCTCACCGGGGGGGACCGGCCAAGAGACCCAGTACTTC. Its translation: CASSPGGTGQETQYF.

V usage is TRBV7-2 and J usage is TRBJ2-7, with 8 nucleotides matching TRBD1. This CDR3 has 15 residues. Germline lookup yields CDR1 SGHTA and CDR2 FQGNSA. Losses at the gene ends were 5 bases for V and 3 bases for J; bases not matched to a gene: 9. This CDR3 is CASSPWTGNDYEQYF. In DNA, the CDR3 is TGTGCCAGCAGCCCCTGGACAGGGAACGACTACGAGCAGTACTTC.

This sequence joins TRBV21-1 and TRBJ2-7; the table's D call, TRBD2, was not checked against the DNA. TRBV21-1 is designated a pseudogene. The CDR3 contains 13 residues. CDR3 bases: TGTGCCAGCGGATTAGCCTCCTTAAACGAGCAGTACTTC. Its protein is CASGLASLNEQYF.

This clone was seen a single time. V usage is TRBV28 and J usage is TRBJ2-1, with a weak D call TRBD2 (5 bases). The CDR3 runs to 15 residues. Germline V gene sequence: CDR1 MDHEN, CDR2 SYDVKM. With 3 bases removed from V and 6 bases from J, the gap between germline ends came to 15 bases. CDR3 DNA: TGTGCCAGCAGTTTGGCTGCGGGCCTGGGCAATGAGCAGTTCTTC. Translating gives CASSLAAGLGNEQFF. The complete variable domain, with remaining parts taken from reference TRBV28 and TRBJ2-1, reads DVKVTQSSRYLVKRTGEKVFLECVQDMDHENMFWYRQDPGLGLRLIYFSYDVKMKEKGDIPEGYSVSREKKERFSLILESASTNQTSMYLCASSLAAGLGNEQFFGPGTRLTVL.

V is TRBV19 and J is TRBJ1-1; D call uncertain. The germline V and J ends were trimmed by 10 bases and 4 bases, with 13 bases remaining between them. Per germline, CDR1 LNHDA and CDR2 SQIVND (reference sequence). The CDR3 sequence is 12 residues long. CDR3 sequence: CATRKGVTEAFF. The CDR3 nucleotides are TGTGCCACCAGGAAGGGAGTCACTGAAGCTTTCTTT.

This clone was detected once. This chain joins TRBV29-1 and TRBJ1-1; D is unclear. The length of the CDR3 is 11 residues. Germline assignment: CDR1 SQVTM and CDR2 ANQGSEA. Trimming took 7 bases from V and 1 from J, leaving 7 bases between them. The CDR3 DNA reads TGCAGCGCAGGATCGAACACTGAAGCTTTCTTT. Its translation is CSAGSNTEAFF.

In its sample, this clone was seen once. V and J are TRBV4-1 and TRBJ2-1; 8 bases map to TRBD2. Germline V gives CDR1 MGHRA, CDR2 YSYEKL. The CDR3 covers 15 residues. J lost 5 bases, V lost 4 bases, and 7 bases had no gene match. The CDR3: CASSLTGGSNNEQFF. The CDR3, as DNA: TGCGCCAGCAGCCTAACGGGAGGGTCGAACAATGAGCAGTTCTTC.

The chain has TRBV9 and TRBJ1-4, with a weak D call TRBD1 (6 bases). Germline values: CDR1 SGDLS, CDR2 YYNGEE. Trimming cost V 4 bases and J 10 bases, with 23 bases left between them. CDR3 length: 16 amino acids. The CDR3 DNA reads TGTGCCAGCAGCTCCCCCGGGGACAAGACCATGGGAAAACTGTTTTTT. It yields the protein CASSSPGDKTMGKLFF.

The CDR3, as DNA: TGTGCCAGCACGGGGAACCTAAATCAGCCCCAGCATTTT. It specifies CASTGNLNQPQHF. The rearrangement uses TRBV7-9 and TRBJ1-5; D gene uncertain. The CDR3 runs to 13 residues. CDR1 is SEHNR and CDR2 is FQNEAQ in the germline V gene (reference sequence). V was clipped by 7 bases and J by 4 bases, with 11 bases between them. Full variable domain (missing parts from reference TRBV7-9 and TRBJ1-5): DTGVSQNPRHKITKRGQNVTFRCDPISEHNRLYWYRQTLGQGPEFLTYFQNEAQLEKSRLLSDRFSAERPKGSFSTLEIQRTEQGDSAMYLCASTGNLNQPQHFGDGTRLSIL.

The chain uses TRBV28 and TRBJ1-5; D might be TRBD1 (5 bases). Per germline, CDR1 MDHEN and CDR2 SYDVKM. The CDR3 is 15 amino acids. Between the trimmed V and J ends, which lost 6 bases and 1 base, there was a span of 13 bases. CDR3 coding DNA: TGTGCCAGCAGCCGACAAGGGGTGAGCAATCAGCCCCAGCATTTT. Translated, it gives CASSRQGVSNQPQHF.

The chain couples TRBV5-4 to TRBJ2-5; tentative D call: TRBD2 (6 bases). CDR3 size: 16 residues. Trimming shortened V by 4 bases and J by 3 bases, and 19 bases separated the two germline ends. The germline V gene has CDR1 SGHNT and CDR2 YYREEE (reference sequence). CDR3 DNA: TGTGCCAGCAGCCTACACAAGGGAGGTGGGGAAGAGACCCAGTACTTC. This sequence encodes CASSLHKGGGEETQYF.

The chain combines TRBV28 with TRBJ2-1, with TRBD2 identical over 14 bases. The CDR3 contains 15 residues. Looked up from germline, CDR1 is MDHEN and CDR2 is SYDVKM. The ends lost 7 bases at V and 7 bases at J; junction bases unmatched: 6. The CDR3 reads CASTVGLAGVNEQFF. Here the CDR3 DNA reads TGTGCCAGCACCGTGGGACTAGCGGGAGTTAATGAGCAGTTCTTC.

The chain links TRBV7-6 to TRBJ2-7, with D perhaps matching TRBD2 (6 bases). CDR1 is SGHVS, CDR2 FNYEAQ, per germline. V lost 1 base and J lost 4, with 14 bases in between. The CDR3 length is 15 residues. In nucleotides, the CDR3 is TGTGCCAGCAGCTTAGGAGACAGCGGGCCTTACGAGCAGTACTTC. Translation gives CASSLGDSGPYEQYF.

This sequence joins TRBV27 and TRBJ2-5; 7 nucleotides match TRBD2. The CDR3 runs to 13 residues. The V and J ends lost 9 bases and 5 bases, in that order; junction bases with no gene match: 9. CDR1 and CDR2 (germline): MNHEY, SMNVEV (reference sequence). CDR3 sequence reads: CASGRGPTETQYF. The CDR3 DNA reads TGTGCCAGTGGGAGGGGACCAACTGAGACCCAGTACTTC.

This chain connects TRBV28 to TRBJ2-7; D is unclear. CDR1 and CDR2 from the germline V gene are MDHEN and SYDVKM. This CDR3 is 12 amino acids long. V was trimmed by 3 bases and J by 3 bases, leaving 6 bases between them. The DNA of the CDR3 is TGTGCCAGCAGTTTCCCCTTCTACGAGCAGTACTTC. It specifies CASSFPFYEQYF. The variable domain in full, completed from reference TRBV28 and TRBJ2-7, reads DVKVTQSSRYLVKRTGEKVFLECVQDMDHENMFWYRQDPGLGLRLIYFSYDVKMKEKGDIPEGYSVSREKKERFSLILESASTNQTSMYLCASSFPFYEQYFGPGTRLTVT.

This clone was detected a few times. This sequence joins TRBV30 and TRBJ1-1; D gene uncertain. CDR1 is GTSNPN, CDR2 SVGIG, per germline (reference sequence). The CDR3 covers 13 residues. V was pared by 2 bases and J by 1 base, with 8 bases between. The CDR3 DNA reads as TGTGCCTGGAGTATCAGCGGGAACACTGAAGCTTTCTTT. It encodes CAWSISGNTEAFF.

The rearrangement joins TRBV28 to TRBJ2-7; the match to TRBD2 covers 9 bases. The ends lost 3 bases at V and 2 bases at J; junction bases unmatched: 8. CDR3 size: 16 residues. Germline CDR1 MDHEN, CDR2 SYDVKM. CDR3 nucleotide sequence: TGTGCCAGCAGTTTCCCCTGGACTAGCGACACCTACGAGCAGTACTTC. This codes for CASSFPWTSDTYEQYF.

The V call is TRBV10-1, the J call TRBJ2-1, with a weak D call TRBD1 (7 bases). Germline V gene data show CDR1 as WNHNN and CDR2 as SYGVQD (reference sequence). Trimming cost V 8 bases and J 7 bases, with 18 bases left between them. The CDR3 totals 14 residues. In DNA, the CDR3 is TGCGCCAGCTTCGGGCAGGGGGGAATTAATGAGCAGTTCTTC. Translation: CASFGQGGINEQFF.

The chain employs TRBV6-5 and TRBJ2-3; 8 positions agree with TRBD1. The CDR3 loop spans 15 amino acids. Germline lookup yields CDR1 MNHEY and CDR2 SVGAGI. V shed 4 bases, J shed 1 base, and the junction held 4 bases outside the gene matches. The CDR3 protein is CASSLPGGRTDTQYF. The CDR3 nucleotides read TGTGCCAGCAGTTTGCCAGGGGGCCGCACAGATACGCAGTATTTT.

This clone was recorded once. The chain is built from TRBV2 and TRBJ2-5; D is possibly TRBD2 (5 bases). Trimming cost V 7 bases and J 1 base, with 13 bases left between them. CDR1 SNHLY and CDR2 FYNNEI come from the germline V gene. CDR3 length: 14 amino acids. The CDR3 bases are TGTGCCAGCATAGGACTTCGGGGCCAAGAGACCCAGTACTTC. Amino acid sequence: CASIGLRGQETQYF.

This clone was seen only once. V gene TRBV29-1 combines with J gene TRBJ2-7; 10 positions agree with TRBD1. The CDR3 extends over 14 amino acids. CDR1 is SQVTM, CDR2 ANQGSEA, per germline. V was clipped by 7 bases and J by 2 bases; unmatched bases: 8. The CDR3 loop reads CSADGGQGPYEQYF. The CDR3 DNA reads as TGCAGCGCCGACGGGGGACAGGGGCCCTACGAGCAGTACTTC.